The sequence of this T cell receptor (beta chain) was determined in a study of control samples from healthy donors and cancer patients. Measured with immunoSEQ multiplex PCR; TCRdb has only the in-frame clones, and not every one. The table records 100,000 to 150,000 clones, around 90% of them present only once. Germline CDR1 and CDR2: MNHEY and SMNVEV (reference sequence). The CDR3 consists of 13 residues. Trimming cost V 9 bases and J 7 bases, with 13 bases left between them. The receptor comes from a man aged 18 to 29 in good health. Sequencing input: blood. V is TRBV27 and J is TRBJ1-6, with D hard to call. The chain's CDR3 is CASGLWENSPLHF. The CDR3 DNA sequence: TGTGCCAGTGGGCTATGGGAGAATTCACCCCTCCACTTT.